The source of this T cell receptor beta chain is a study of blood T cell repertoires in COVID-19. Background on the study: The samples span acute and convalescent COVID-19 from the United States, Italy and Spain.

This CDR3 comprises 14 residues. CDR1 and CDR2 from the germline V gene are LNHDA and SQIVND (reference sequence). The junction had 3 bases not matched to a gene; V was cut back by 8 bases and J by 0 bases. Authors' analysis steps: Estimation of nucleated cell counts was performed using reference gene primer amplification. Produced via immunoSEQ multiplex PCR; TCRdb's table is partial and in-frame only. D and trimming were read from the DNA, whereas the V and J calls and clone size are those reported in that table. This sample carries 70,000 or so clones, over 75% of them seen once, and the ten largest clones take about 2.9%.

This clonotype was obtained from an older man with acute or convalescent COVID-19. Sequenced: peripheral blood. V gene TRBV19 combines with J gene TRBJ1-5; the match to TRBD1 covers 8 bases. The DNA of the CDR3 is TGTGCCAGTGGAGGACAGGGTAGCAATCAGCCCCAGCATTTT. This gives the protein CASGGQGSNQPQHF.